Listed below are T cell receptor beta chains from one sample, sequenced in a study of blood T cells in healthy people across ages. TCRdb independently ran MiXCR on the 5' RACE reads; one entry per CDR3 protein. The table shows some 880,000 distinct CDR3 sequences, with 30% to 45% occurring only once. Sequences were obtained from blood. Source of these receptors: a man between 18 and 35 years old in good health. Both conserved end residues are part of each CDR3. The D gene is left open where the match is weak. The listing skips clone size in some rows; elsewhere it reads once, few, many or a size class.

TRBJ2-1,TRBD2,few,TRBV12-3/TRBV12-4,CASRPPGGNEQFF,TGTGCCAGCAGGCCCCCGGGGGGCAATGAGCAGTTCTTC
TRBJ2-1,TRBD2,few,TRBV27,CASSSSPGGGSYNEQFF,TGTGCCAGCAGTTCCTCCCCTGGCGGGGGGTCCTACAATGAGCAGTTCTTC
TRBJ2-3,.,few,TRBV20-1,CSARKENTDTQYF,TGCAGTGCTAGGAAGGAGAACACAGATACGCAGTATTTT
TRBJ2-5,TRBD2,few,TRBV7-2,CASSLVLAGGNNEQYF,TGTGCCAGCAGCTTAGTACTAGCGGGGGGAAACAATGAGCAGTACTTC
TRBJ2-1,.,many,TRBV7-9,CASSLGGSGHPSYNEQFF,TGTGCCAGCAGCTTAGGTGGCTCGGGACATCCTTCATACAATGAGCAGTTCTTC
TRBJ1-5,.,.,TRBV2,CASSEGLTKQPQHF,TGTGCCAGCAGTGAAGGACTAACAAAGCAGCCCCAGCATTTT
TRBJ2-7,.,many,TRBV29-1,CSGGSKEPLRPYEQYF,TGCAGCGGGGGAAGTAAAGAACCCTTACGACCGTACGAGCAGTACTTC
TRBJ2-1,.,.,TRBV14,CASSQRGGPPQDEQFF,TGTGCCAGCAGCCAGAGAGGGGGGCCCCCTCAAGATGAGCAGTTCTTC
TRBJ2-5,.,few,TRBV5-5,CASSYTLNRDQYF,TGTGCCAGCAGCTACACTTTAAACAGAGACCAGTACTTC
TRBJ1-2,.,few,TRBV2,CASTTDIYGYTF,TGTGCCAGCACAACAGATATCTATGGCTACACCTTC
TRBJ1-4,.,.,TRBV7-2,CASSLVPVGEGYNEKLFF,TGTGCCAGCAGCTTAGTCCCCGTTGGGGAGGGCTATAATGAAAAACTGTTTTTT
TRBJ2-1,.,many,TRBV5-5,CASSLGRGTEQFF,TGTGCCAGCAGCTTGGGAAGGGGCACTGAGCAGTTCTTC
TRBJ2-3,TRBD2,.,TRBV20-1,CSASGGGGATDTQYF,TGCAGTGCTAGCGGGGGCGGGGGGGCCACAGATACGCAGTATTTT
TRBJ1-6,.,few,TRBV27,CASKTQGLYNSPLHF,TGTGCCAGCAAAACACAAGGCCTCTATAATTCACCCCTCCACTTT
TRBJ1-1,TRBD1,.,TRBV15,CATSRALATGRNTEAFF,TGTGCCACCAGCAGAGCCCTCGCGACAGGGAGGAACACTGAAGCTTTCTTT
TRBJ2-3,.,many,TRBV5-1,CASSLGGFKDTQYF,TGCGCCAGCAGCTTGGGGGGGTTCAAGGATACGCAGTATTTT
TRBJ1-5,.,few,TRBV20-1,CSARDNQGSSNQPQHF,TGCAGTGCTAGAGATAATCAGGGATCAAGCAATCAGCCCCAGCATTTT
TRBJ2-3,.,few,TRBV4-2,CASSPLVRGAHTDTQYF,TGTGCCAGCAGCCCACTGGTAAGGGGGGCCCACACAGATACGCAGTATTTT
TRBJ2-2,TRBD1,.,TRBV5-1,CASSMGQGVWTGELFF,TGCGCCAGCAGCATGGGACAGGGGGTGTGGACCGGGGAGCTGTTTTTT
TRBJ1-3,TRBD1,.,TRBV4-1,CASSPLGDRGNTIYF,TGCGCCAGCAGCCCGCTAGGGGACAGAGGAAACACCATATATTTT
TRBJ2-5,TRBD1,.,TRBV2,CAARQGSAETQYF,TGTGCCGCAAGACAGGGGTCGGCAGAGACCCAGTACTTC
TRBJ2-7,.,many,TRBV3-1,CASSQKRGNRVGQLSEQYF,TGTGCCAGCAGCCAGAAAAGGGGAAACAGGGTCGGTCAACTAAGCGAGCAGTACTTC
TRBJ2-5,TRBD2,.,TRBV4-3,CASSPSGGSRGETQYF,TGCGCCAGCAGCCCATCGGGGGGAAGCCGAGGGGAGACCCAGTACTTC
TRBJ1-1,.,many,TRBV2,CASSSLGTEAFF,TGTGCCAGCAGTTCATTAGGCACTGAAGCTTTCTTT
TRBJ1-6,.,medium-sized,TRBV20-1,CSARGVNSPLHF,TGCAGTGCTAGGGGTGTGAATTCACCCCTCCACTTT
TRBJ2-3,.,few,TRBV7-9,CASSFNSGTDTQYF,TGTGCCAGCAGCTTCAATTCGGGCACAGATACGCAGTATTTT
TRBJ2-3,.,.,TRBV3-1,CASSQGSADTQYF,TGTGCCAGCAGCCAAGGTAGCGCAGATACGCAGTATTTT
TRBJ2-7,.,.,TRBV6-2/TRBV6-3,CASTWTLDKEFTYEQYF,TGTGCCAGCACCTGGACTCTGGACAAGGAGTTTACCTACGAGCAGTACTTC
TRBJ1-3,.,.,TRBV7-6,CASSLVPDSGNTIYF,TGTGCCAGCAGCTTAGTGCCAGACTCTGGAAACACCATATATTTT
TRBJ1-2,.,many,TRBV12-3/TRBV12-4,CASSDYYGYTF,TGTGCCAGCAGTGACTATTATGGCTACACCTTC
TRBJ1-1,.,.,TRBV7-9,CASSPRYGLGEAFF,TGTGCCAGCAGCCCTAGATATGGGTTAGGTGAAGCTTTCTTT
TRBJ1-1,.,.,TRBV2,CASRLGHQNTEAFF,TGTGCCAGCAGATTGGGACACCAGAACACTGAAGCTTTCTTT
TRBJ1-4,TRBD1,few,TRBV6-6,CASSYSAGGDEKLFF,TGTGCCAGCAGTTACTCGGCAGGGGGGGATGAAAAACTGTTTTTT
TRBJ1-1,.,.,TRBV10-3,CAISAWGDVTEAFF,TGTGCCATCAGTGCTTGGGGGGATGTAACTGAAGCTTTCTTT
TRBJ2-1,.,few,TRBV4-3,CASSQGETGNNEQFF,TGCGCCAGCAGCCAAGGGGAGACAGGTAACAATGAGCAGTTCTTC
TRBJ1-2,TRBD1,few,TRBV5-4,CASSPDPDRGQGGYTF,TGTGCCAGCAGCCCCGACCCTGACAGGGGGCAGGGTGGCTACACCTTC
TRBJ2-5,.,.,TRBV7-2,CASSLGGVGTETQYF,TGTGCCAGCAGCTTAGGGGGGGTAGGGACGGAGACCCAGTACTTC
TRBJ2-1,TRBD1,few,TRBV28,CASSRRGQNYNEQFF,TGTGCCAGCAGCCGCCGGGGACAGAATTACAATGAGCAGTTCTTC
TRBJ1-5,.,few,TRBV20-1,CSARGTRAVGQPQHF,TGCAGTGCTAGGGGAACGCGGGCAGTAGGTCAGCCCCAGCATTTT
TRBJ2-1,TRBD1,.,TRBV15,CATSSPGGQGYEQFF,TGTGCCACCAGCTCCCCCGGGGGACAGGGGTATGAGCAGTTCTTC
TRBJ2-3,.,.,TRBV20-1,CSVLEIGDTDTQYF,TGCAGTGTGTTGGAGATAGGGGACACAGATACGCAGTATTTT
TRBJ1-1,.,few,TRBV6-5,CASSYLGRGNTEAFF,TGTGCCAGCAGTTACTTGGGGAGGGGGAACACTGAAGCTTTCTTT
TRBJ2-2,TRBD1,once,TRBV6-2/TRBV6-3,CASSRRTGGLSTGELFF,TGTGCCAGCAGTCGAAGGACAGGGGGACTATCCACCGGGGAGCTGTTTTTT
TRBJ2-5,TRBD2,.,TRBV12-3/TRBV12-4,CASSRTSGGETQYF,TGTGCCAGCAGCCGGACTAGCGGGGGAGAGACCCAGTACTTC
TRBJ1-1,.,.,TRBV5-1,CASSGELMGMNTEAFF,TGCGCCAGCAGCGGAGAGTTGATGGGCATGAACACTGAAGCTTTCTTT
TRBJ2-7,.,.,TRBV24-1,CATSDLDRTKQYF,TGTGCCACCAGTGATTTGGACAGAACTAAGCAGTACTTC
TRBJ2-2,.,many,TRBV7-3,CASSLTSGSNTGELFF,TGTGCCAGCAGCTTAACTTCAGGGTCGAACACCGGGGAGCTGTTTTTT
TRBJ2-1,.,.,TRBV5-1,CASSAGSEDEQFF,TGCGCCAGCAGCGCCGGGTCGGAGGATGAGCAGTTCTTC
TRBJ1-2,TRBD1,.,TRBV4-3,CASSQVGDRVLSGYTF,TGCGCCAGCAGCCAAGTGGGGGACAGGGTATTATCTGGCTACACCTTC
TRBJ2-1,.,few,TRBV7-2,CASTLRPIDNEQFF,TGTGCCAGCACCCTGAGGCCCATCGACAATGAGCAGTTCTTC
TRBJ1-6,TRBD1,few,TRBV12-3/TRBV12-4,CASSLAPGRGHLGNSPLHF,TGTGCCAGCAGTTTAGCGCCGGGCAGGGGGCACTTGGGTAATTCACCCCTCCACTTT
TRBJ1-1,TRBD1,few,TRBV6-1,CASNPPGQGNTEAFF,TGTGCCAGCAACCCCCCGGGACAGGGTAACACTGAAGCTTTCTTT
TRBJ2-3,.,.,TRBV6-6,CASKLANTGTQYF,TGTGCCAGCAAGCTAGCGAACACAGGTACGCAGTATTTT